This TCR beta chain was captured in a study of B cell selection in AIRE deficiency. Overall study results and limits: Shared Treg sequences had shorter CDR3s, biased toward rearrangements with few non-templated insertions. Roughly 31% of healthy-shared Treg sequences were found among patient Tconv cells.

With regard to this clone: Its specificity is not known.

J lost 8 bases, V lost 3 bases, and 13 bases had no gene match. This CDR3 is 16 amino acids long. The V gene's germline CDR1 is SGHRS and CDR2 YFSETQ. Conventional CD4 T cells were sorted as CD4+CD127+ cells. Unrelated healthy donors provided the controls. TCRdb's copy holds only in-frame clones and misses some; the assay was immunoSEQ multiplex PCR. The table has about 25,000 clones, 90% to 98% seen once; the top ten hold 0.2% to 0.25%. V usage is TRBV5-1 and J usage is TRBJ1-4; 7 bases map to TRBD1. This clonotype was obtained from a human donor in good health. The sequenced sample consisted of CD4+CD127+ conventional T cells sorted from PBMCs. The CDR3 reads CASSSPEQGLGEKLFF. DNA of the CDR3: TGCGCCAGCAGCTCCCCCGAACAGGGGCTTGGGGAAAAACTGTTTTTT. The full variable domain, with the rest looked up from reference TRBV5-1 and TRBJ1-4, is KAGVTQTPRYLIKTRGQQVTLSCSPISGHRSVSWYQQTPGQGLQFLFEYFSETQRNKGNFPGRFSGRQFSNSRSEMNVSTLELGDSALYLCASSSPEQGLGEKLFFGSGTQLSVL.